This T cell receptor (beta chain) was found in a study of T cells in Graves' hyperthyroidism and ophthalmopathy. RNA transcripts served as the template for amplifying TCR beta CDR3 regions. In the first-round RT-PCR of the TCR CDR3, the HTBI primer set was used. TCRdb passed the multiplex PCR reads through MiXCR, listing each CDR3 protein once. Counted here are approximately 400,000 distinct CDR3 sequences, approximately 14% occurring once; the ten biggest clones make up roughly 26%. This clonotype appeared many times. Germline CDR1 reads LGHDT; CDR2 reads YNNKEL (reference sequence). The V end lost 1 base, the J end lost 3 bases, and 10 bases lay between the germline ends. This CDR3 has 14 amino acids.

This clonotype was sampled from a woman under 30 with Graves' hyperthyroidism that later progressed to Graves' ophthalmopathy. Sequenced material: blood. The V and J genes are TRBV3-1 and TRBJ2-7; the D gene is possibly TRBD2 (6 bases). DNA for the CDR3: TGTGCCAGCAGCCAAGTTCTAGCGAGCTACGAGCAGTACTTC. Its translation: CASSQVLASYEQYF.